This section outlines one TCR beta chain sequence together with its context. Its antigen is unknown. The sample holds no much larger clone one base away, and base qualities are not on file. This sample was included in a study of T cells in Graves' hyperthyroidism and ophthalmopathy (dated by TCRdb to between 2018 and 2021). In terms of the full investigation: Peripheral blood was sampled at the time of initial diagnosis, prior to any treatment. The study also compared thyroid tissue and blood T-cell repertoires from 6 or 7 Graves' hyperthyroidism patients. The 100 or so discovery patients were divided at random into training and test sets in a 7:3 ratio. The paper describes TCR Vbeta CDR3 sequencing of more than 120 peripheral blood samples, made up of about 41 ophthalmopathy patients, 70 to 75 hyperthyroidism patients and about 17 progressor patients. A discovery cohort of about a hundred patients, 43 with Graves' ophthalmopathy and 55 to 65 with stable Graves' hyperthyroidism, was used to find distinguishing TCR V-J signatures. Once sampling was done, hyperthyroidism patients were given methimazole at a starting dose of 30 mg daily, whereas ophthalmopathy patients were given high-dose intravenous methylprednisolone. An independent validation cohort of 18 to 20 hyperthyroidism patients and 17 patients who later progressed to ophthalmopathy tested prospective prediction of ophthalmopathy.

Overall study results and their limits: Most expanded thyroid clonotypes (frequency above 0.001) were also found in blood, which suggests that blood repertoires may mirror thyroid immune responses. During validation, the model predicted progression to ophthalmopathy a median of approximately 6.5 months ahead of onset, with more than 55% sensitivity and almost 75% specificity. A 13 V-J signature model separated ophthalmopathy from stable hyperthyroidism, with approximately 87% sensitivity and roughly 84% specificity in cross-validation and 80%/75% in testing. Sample size was not statistically predetermined, and investigators were not blinded to group allocation.

Ophthalmopathy patients had moderately to severely active disease, with a Clinical Activity Score of 3 or more, a NOSPECS grade of 4 or more, and a disease duration of less than 3 months. The study excluded patients with uncontrolled infections, other autoimmune diseases, pregnancy or lactation. Diagnoses were established on the basis of clinical symptoms, serum thyroxine and TRAb, thyroid ultrasound, and orbital computed tomography. Ficoll-Paque density gradient centrifugation was used to isolate PBMCs from about 9.4 ml of fresh peripheral blood. Total RNA was extracted using Trizol reagent, and RNA quality was assessed on an Agilent 2100 Bioanalyzer. The TCR beta CDR3 regions were amplified from the RNA transcripts. The first round of RT-PCR for the TCR CDR3 was performed with the HTBI primer set and the Qiagen OneStep RT-PCR kit. Libraries were constructed in a second round of multiplex PCR, after which size selection and purification were performed. Paired-end sequencing of the libraries was performed with 100 bp reads on an Illumina HiSeq2000. In the original analysis: Raw data were processed with SOAPnuke, discarding reads with adapters, uncalled bases, mean Phred below 15, or no exact constant-primer or identifier match. COPE v1.2.5 was used to merge high-quality paired reads, and clonotypes were defined as unique nucleotide sequences. MiTCR v1.1 was used to align clonotypes to the IMGT TRBV, TRBD and TRBJ reference segments. The analysis included only V-J combinations with a frequency above 0.0001, which together covered 99.2% of the repertoires. A TCS score was defined as the ratio between F50 (clonal expansion) and ExV (chaos), using BLOSUM62-based TCRdist between CDR3 peptides within each V-J. Welch's t-statistics and random forest reduced around 520 V-J features to around 14, which were used in a naive Bayes classifier (R e1071). The public reads were reprocessed in TCRdb via fastp at Q25 and MiXCR, keeping in-frame beta chains. Records with the same CDR3 protein are collapsed into one entry carrying the most frequent genes and DNA. The V and J calls and clone size are TCRdb's, not the authors'. The sample table holds hundreds of thousands of distinct CDR3 sequences, of which over 20% were seen once. About 60% of the sample is taken by the ten largest.

Sample: blood. The source is a man between 25 and 39 years old with Graves' ophthalmopathy.

The CDR3 protein: CSARDQAPKEKLFF. The nucleotide sequence is TGCAGTGCTAGAGATCAGGCGCCAAAGGAAAAACTGTTTTTT. The V gene is TRBV20-1 and the J gene is TRBJ1-4, with the D gene uncertain. The CDR3 has 14 amino acids, counting the end cysteine and phenylalanine. The only DNA kept is the CDR3, 42 bases in frame from the first base. According to the germline V gene (reference sequence), CDR1 reads DFQATT and CDR2 reads SNEGSKA. V and J are truncated by 0 bases and 8 bases respectively, leaving an intervening sequence of 13 bases.